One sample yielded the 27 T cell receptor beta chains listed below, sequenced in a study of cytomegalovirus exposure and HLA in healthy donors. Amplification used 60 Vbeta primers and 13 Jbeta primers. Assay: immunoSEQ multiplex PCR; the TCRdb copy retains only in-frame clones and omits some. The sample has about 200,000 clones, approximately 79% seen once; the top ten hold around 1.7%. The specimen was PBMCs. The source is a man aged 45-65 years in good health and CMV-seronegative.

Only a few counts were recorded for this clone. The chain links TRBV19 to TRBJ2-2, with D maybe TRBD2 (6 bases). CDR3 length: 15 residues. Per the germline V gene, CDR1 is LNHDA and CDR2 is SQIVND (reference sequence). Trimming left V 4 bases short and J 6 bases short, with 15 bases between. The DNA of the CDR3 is TGTGCCAGTAGTACCTTGGGGACTTTACCCGGGGAGCTGTTTTTT. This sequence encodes CASSTLGTLPGELFF.

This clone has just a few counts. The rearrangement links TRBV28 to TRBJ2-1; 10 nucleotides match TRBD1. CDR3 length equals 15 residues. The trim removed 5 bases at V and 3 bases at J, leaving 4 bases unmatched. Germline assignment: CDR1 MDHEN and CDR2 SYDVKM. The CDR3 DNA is TGTGCCAGCAGTGTCGGGACAGGGGTCTACAATGAGCAGTTCTTC. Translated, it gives CASSVGTGVYNEQFF.

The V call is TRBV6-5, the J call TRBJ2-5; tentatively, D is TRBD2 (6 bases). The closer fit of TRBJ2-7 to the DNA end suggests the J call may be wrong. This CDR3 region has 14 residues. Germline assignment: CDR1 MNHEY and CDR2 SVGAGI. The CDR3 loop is CATRVGGTTYEQYF. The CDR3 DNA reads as TGTGCTACCAGGGTCGGGGGAACCACCTACGAGCAGTACTTC.

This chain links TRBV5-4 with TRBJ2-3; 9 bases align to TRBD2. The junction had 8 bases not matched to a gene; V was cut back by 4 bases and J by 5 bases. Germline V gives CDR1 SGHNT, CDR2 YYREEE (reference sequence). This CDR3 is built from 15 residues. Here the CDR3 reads CASSSSGRRLDTQYF. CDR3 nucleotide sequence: TGTGCCAGCAGCAGTAGCGGGAGAAGACTAGATACGCAGTATTTT.

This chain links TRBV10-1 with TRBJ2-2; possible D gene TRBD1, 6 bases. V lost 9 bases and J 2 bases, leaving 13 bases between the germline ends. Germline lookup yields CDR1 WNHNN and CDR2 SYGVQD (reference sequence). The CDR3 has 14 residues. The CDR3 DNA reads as TGCGCCAGACCCAGGGGAGTTAACACCGGGGAGCTGTTTTTT. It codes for CARPRGVNTGELFF.

The DNA for the CDR3 is TGTGCCAGCATTGGACAGGGTGGGTTAGATACGCAGTATTTT. Amino acids: CASIGQGGLDTQYF. The genes are TRBV28 and TRBJ2-3, with TRBD1 identical over 8 bases. The germline V gene has CDR1 MDHEN and CDR2 SYDVKM. J gave up 5 bases and V 7 bases, and 8 bases lay outside the gene matches. CDR3 length equals 14 residues.

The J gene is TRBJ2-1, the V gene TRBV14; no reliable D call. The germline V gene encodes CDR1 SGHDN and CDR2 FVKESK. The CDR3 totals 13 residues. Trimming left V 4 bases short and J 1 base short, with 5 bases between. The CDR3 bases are TGTGCCAGCAGCCCCTTTTCCTACAATGAGCAGTTCTTC. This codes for CASSPFSYNEQFF.

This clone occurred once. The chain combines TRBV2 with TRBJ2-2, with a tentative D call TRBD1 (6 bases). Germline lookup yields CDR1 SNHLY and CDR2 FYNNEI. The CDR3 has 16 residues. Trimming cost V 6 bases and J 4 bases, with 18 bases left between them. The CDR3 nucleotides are TGTGCCAGCAGGTGGGACAACTCGAACCCCACCGGGGAGCTGTTTTTT. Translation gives CASRWDNSNPTGELFF.

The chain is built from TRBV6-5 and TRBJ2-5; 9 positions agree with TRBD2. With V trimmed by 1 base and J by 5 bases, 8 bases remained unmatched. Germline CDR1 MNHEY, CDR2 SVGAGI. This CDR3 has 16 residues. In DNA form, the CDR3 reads TGTGCCAGCAGTTACTGGAGGGTAGGGACTAGCGAGACCCAGTACTTC. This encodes CASSYWRVGTSETQYF.

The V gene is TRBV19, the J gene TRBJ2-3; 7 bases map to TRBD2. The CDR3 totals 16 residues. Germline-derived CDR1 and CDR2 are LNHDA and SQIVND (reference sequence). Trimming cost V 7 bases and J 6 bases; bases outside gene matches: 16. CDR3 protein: CASTLGEGLVTDTQYF. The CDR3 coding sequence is TGTGCCAGTACCCTTGGGGAAGGACTAGTCACCGATACGCAGTATTTT.

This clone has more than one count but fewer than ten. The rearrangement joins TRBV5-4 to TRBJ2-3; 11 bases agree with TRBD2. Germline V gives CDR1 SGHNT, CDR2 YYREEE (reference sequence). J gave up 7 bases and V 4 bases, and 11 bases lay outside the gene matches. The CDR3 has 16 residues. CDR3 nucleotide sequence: TGTGCCAGCAGCGAGATAGCGGGAGGGCCGGGTTATACGCAGTATTTT. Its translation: CASSEIAGGPGYTQYF.

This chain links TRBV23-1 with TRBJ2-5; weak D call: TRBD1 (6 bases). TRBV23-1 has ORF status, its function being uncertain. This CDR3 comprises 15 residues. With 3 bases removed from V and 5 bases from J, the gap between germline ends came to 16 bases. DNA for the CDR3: TGCGCCAGCAGTCAGAAGTGGGGGCGCGAGGAGACCCAGTACTTC. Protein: CASSQKWGREETQYF.

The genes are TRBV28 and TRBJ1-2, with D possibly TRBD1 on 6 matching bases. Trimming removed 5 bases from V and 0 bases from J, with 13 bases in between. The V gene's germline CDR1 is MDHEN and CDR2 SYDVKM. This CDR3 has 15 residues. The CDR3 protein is CASSGADRTNYGYTF. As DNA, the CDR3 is TGTGCCAGCAGTGGCGCGGACAGAACTAACTATGGCTACACCTTC.

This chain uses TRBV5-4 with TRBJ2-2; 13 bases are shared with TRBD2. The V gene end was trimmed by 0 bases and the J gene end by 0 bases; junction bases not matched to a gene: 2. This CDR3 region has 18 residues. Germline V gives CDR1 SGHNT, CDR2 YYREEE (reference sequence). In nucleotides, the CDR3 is TGTGCCAGCAGCTTGGAAGGACTAGCGGGAGCGAACACCGGGGAGCTGTTTTTT. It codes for CASSLEGLAGANTGELFF.

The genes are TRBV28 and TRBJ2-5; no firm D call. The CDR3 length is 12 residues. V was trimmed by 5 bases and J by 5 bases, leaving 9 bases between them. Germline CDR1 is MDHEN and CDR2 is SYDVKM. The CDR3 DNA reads TGTGCCAGCAGTAGCCTAGATGAGACCCAGTACTTC. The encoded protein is CASSSLDETQYF.

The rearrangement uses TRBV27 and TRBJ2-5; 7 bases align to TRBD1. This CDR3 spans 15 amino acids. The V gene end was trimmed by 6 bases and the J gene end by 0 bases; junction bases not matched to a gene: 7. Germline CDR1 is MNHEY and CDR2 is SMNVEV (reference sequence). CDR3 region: CASRRGQLNQETQYF. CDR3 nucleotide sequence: TGTGCCAGCAGGAGGGGACAGCTAAACCAAGAGACCCAGTACTTC.

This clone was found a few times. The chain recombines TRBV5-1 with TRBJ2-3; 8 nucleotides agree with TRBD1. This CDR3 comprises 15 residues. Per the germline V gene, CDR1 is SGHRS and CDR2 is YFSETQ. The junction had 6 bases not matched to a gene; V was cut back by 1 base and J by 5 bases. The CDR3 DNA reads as TGCGCCAGCAGCTTGATCGCAGGGGGCATAGATACGCAGTATTTT. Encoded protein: CASSLIAGGIDTQYF.

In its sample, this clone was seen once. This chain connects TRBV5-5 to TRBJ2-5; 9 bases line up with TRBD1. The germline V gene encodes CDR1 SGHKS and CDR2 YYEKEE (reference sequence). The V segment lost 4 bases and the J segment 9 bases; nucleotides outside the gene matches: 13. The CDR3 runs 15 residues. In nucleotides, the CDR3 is TGTGCCAGCAGCGACAAGACAGGGGGGCCAGTGGCCCAGTACTTC. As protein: CASSDKTGGPVAQYF.

CDR3 in DNA: TGTGCCAGCAGTTATGGGGCAGGCAGAGTGGACGAGCAGTACTTC. Residues: CASSYGAGRVDEQYF. The chain recombines TRBV6-5 with TRBJ2-7, with D maybe TRBD1 (5 bases). CDR3 length: 15 residues. Germline V CDR1 and CDR2: MNHEY, SVGAGI. Trimming shortened V by 3 bases and J by 5 bases, and 17 bases separated the two germline ends.

The CDR3 is CASRQGSKVGQPQHF. The CDR3 coding sequence is TGTGCCAGCAGACAGGGGAGTAAGGTCGGTCAGCCCCAGCATTTT. V is TRBV6-5 and J is TRBJ1-5; 7 bases agree with TRBD1. The CDR3 is 15 amino acids. Germline V CDR1 and CDR2: MNHEY, SVGAGI. The V gene end was trimmed by 6 bases and the J gene end by 6 bases; junction bases not matched to a gene: 11.

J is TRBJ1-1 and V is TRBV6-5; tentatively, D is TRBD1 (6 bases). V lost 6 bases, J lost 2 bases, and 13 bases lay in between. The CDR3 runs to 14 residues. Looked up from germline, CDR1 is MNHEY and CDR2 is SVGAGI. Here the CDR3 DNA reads TGTGCCAGCAGAGCCAGACAGGACAACACTGAAGCTTTCTTT. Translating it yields CASRARQDNTEAFF.

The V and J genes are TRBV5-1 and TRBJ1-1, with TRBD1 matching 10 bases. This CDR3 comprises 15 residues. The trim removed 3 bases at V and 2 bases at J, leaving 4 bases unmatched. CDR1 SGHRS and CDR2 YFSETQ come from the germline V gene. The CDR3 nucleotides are TGCGCCAGCAGCTGGGGGGACAGGGGAAACACTGAAGCTTTCTTT. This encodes CASSWGDRGNTEAFF.

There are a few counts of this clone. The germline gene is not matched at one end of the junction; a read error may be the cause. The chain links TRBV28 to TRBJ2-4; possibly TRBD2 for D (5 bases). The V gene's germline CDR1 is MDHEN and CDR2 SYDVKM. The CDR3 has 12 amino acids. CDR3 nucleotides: TGTGCCAGCAGCGGGATCAAAAACAGTCAGTACTTC. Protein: CASSGIKNSQYF.

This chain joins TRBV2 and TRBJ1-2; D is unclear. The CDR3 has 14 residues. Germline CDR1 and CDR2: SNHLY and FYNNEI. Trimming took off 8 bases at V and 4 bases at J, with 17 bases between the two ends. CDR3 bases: TGTGCCAGCTGGGGAGGACCGGCTTCCTATGGCTACACCTTC. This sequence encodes CASWGGPASYGYTF. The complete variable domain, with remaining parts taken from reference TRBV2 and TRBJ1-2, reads EPEVTQTPSHQVTQMGQEVILRCVPISNHLYFYWYRQILGQKVEFLVSFYNNEISEKSEIFDDQFSVERPDGSNFTLKIRSTKLEDSAMYFCASWGGPASYGYTFGSGTRLTVV.

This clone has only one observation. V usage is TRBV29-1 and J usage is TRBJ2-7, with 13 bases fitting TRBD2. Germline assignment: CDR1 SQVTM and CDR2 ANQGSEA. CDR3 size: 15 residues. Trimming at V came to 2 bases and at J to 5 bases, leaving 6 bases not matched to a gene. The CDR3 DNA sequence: TGCAGCGTTGAATTACTAGCGGGAGGGCCCAACGAGCAGTACTTC. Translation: CSVELLAGGPNEQYF.

The CDR3 bases are TGTGCCAGCAGTGACTGGGGCGGGAGGGCCTACAATGAGCAGTTCTTC. This translates into CASSDWGGRAYNEQFF. The genes are TRBV6-1 and TRBJ2-1; TRBD2 matches at 9 bases. Germline lookup yields CDR1 MNHNS and CDR2 SASEGT. This CDR3 comprises 16 residues. The J segment lost 2 bases and the V segment lost 3 bases, leaving 5 bases of the junction unmatched.

The CDR3 sequence: CSVKGTGQLYEQYF. CDR3 nucleotide sequence: TGCAGCGTAAAGGGGACAGGGCAGTTGTACGAGCAGTACTTC. The chain is built from TRBV29-1 and TRBJ2-7; 9 bases are a match to TRBD1. This CDR3 has 14 amino acids. Per the germline V gene, CDR1 is SQVTM and CDR2 is ANQGSEA. Unmatched junction bases numbered 10, after V lost 6 bases and J lost 4 bases.